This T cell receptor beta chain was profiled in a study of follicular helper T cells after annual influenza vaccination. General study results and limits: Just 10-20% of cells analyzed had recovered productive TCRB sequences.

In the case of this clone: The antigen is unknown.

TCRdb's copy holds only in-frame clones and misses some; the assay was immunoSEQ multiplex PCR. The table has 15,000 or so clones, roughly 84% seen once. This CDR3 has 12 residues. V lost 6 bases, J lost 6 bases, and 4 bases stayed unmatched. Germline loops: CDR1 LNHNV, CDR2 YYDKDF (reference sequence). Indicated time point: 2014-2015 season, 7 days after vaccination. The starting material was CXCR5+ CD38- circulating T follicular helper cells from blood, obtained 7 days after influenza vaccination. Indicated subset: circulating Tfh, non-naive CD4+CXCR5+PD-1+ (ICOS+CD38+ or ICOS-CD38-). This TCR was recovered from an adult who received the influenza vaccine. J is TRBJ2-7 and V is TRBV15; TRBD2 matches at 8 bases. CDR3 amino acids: CATSKREGEQYF. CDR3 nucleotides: TGTGCCACCAGTAAACGGGAGGGCGAGCAGTACTTC.